This TCR beta chain stems from a study of shared clonotypes between healthy human individuals. At the level of the study: CD4 naive and CD4 memory each took three plates per donor, while CD8 naive took two and CD8 memory one.

A word on this clone: Its antigen is unknown.

V lost 1 base to trimming and J lost 3 bases, with 13 bases between them. This CDR3 has 15 amino acids. The germline gives CDR1 MDHEN, CDR2 SYDVKM. Measured with immunoSEQ multiplex PCR; TCRdb has only the in-frame clones, and not every one. Found here are 400,000 to 600,000 clones, around 96% of them singletons; the top ten hold approximately 0.06%. Findings of the study overall: Unshared clonotypes carried lower generation probabilities than those common to all four donors. With few donors, the genetic and exposure-history diversity represented was limited.

The sample comprised naive CD4+ T cells sorted from blood. The subset is: CD45RA+ positively selected. The chain employs TRBV28 and TRBJ2-7; D gene unclear. The TCR comes from a woman under 40 in good health. The CDR3 region has the DNA TGTGCCAGCAGTTTATCAGTCTTCCACCTCTACGAGCAGTACTTC. It yields the protein CASSLSVFHLYEQYF.